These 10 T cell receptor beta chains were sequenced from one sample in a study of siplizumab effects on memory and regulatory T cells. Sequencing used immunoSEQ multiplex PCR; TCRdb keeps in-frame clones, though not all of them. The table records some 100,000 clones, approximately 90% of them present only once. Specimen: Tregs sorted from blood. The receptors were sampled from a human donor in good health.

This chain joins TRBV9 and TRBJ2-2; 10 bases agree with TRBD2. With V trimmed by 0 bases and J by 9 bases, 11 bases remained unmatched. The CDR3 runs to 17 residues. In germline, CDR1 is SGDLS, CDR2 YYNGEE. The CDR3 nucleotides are TGTGCCAGCAGCGTAGGCTACAGCGGGAGGGCCTCGAGGGAGCTGTTTTTT. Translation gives CASSVGYSGRASRELFF.

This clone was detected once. The CDR3 nucleotides read TGTGCCAGTACCACAACAAGAGAGCAGTTCTTC. Encoded protein: CASTTTREQFF. The rearrangement links TRBV19 to TRBJ2-1; D remains unclear. CDR3 length equals 11 residues. Germline CDR1 and CDR2: LNHDA and SQIVND (reference sequence). V shed 7 bases and J shed 10 bases, with 11 bases lying between them.

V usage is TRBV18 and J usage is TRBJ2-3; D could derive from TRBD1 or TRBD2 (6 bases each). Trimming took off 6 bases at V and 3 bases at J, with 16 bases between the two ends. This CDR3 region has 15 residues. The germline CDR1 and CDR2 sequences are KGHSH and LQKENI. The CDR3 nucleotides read TGTGCCAGCTCGACAGGAGGGGCGGAGACAGATACGCAGTATTTT. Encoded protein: CASSTGGAETDTQYF.

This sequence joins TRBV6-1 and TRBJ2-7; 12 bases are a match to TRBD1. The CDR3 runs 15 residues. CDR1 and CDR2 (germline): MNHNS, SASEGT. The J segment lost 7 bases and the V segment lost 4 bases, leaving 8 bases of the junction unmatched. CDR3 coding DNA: TGTGCCAGCAGTGGACTGGGACAGGGGGCTAAAGAGCAGTACTTC. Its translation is CASSGLGQGAKEQYF.

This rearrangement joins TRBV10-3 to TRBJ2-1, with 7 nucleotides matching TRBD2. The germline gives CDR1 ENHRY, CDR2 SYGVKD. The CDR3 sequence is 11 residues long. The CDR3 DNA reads TGTGCAGCGGGACTTTACAATGAGCAGTTCTTC. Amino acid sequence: CAAGLYNEQFF.

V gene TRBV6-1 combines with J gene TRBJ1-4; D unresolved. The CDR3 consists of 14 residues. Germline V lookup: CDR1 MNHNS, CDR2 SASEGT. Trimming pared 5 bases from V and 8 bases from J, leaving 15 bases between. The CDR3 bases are TGTGCCAGCAGTATTCGGCCCCGAGGAGAAAAACTGTTTTTT. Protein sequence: CASSIRPRGEKLFF.

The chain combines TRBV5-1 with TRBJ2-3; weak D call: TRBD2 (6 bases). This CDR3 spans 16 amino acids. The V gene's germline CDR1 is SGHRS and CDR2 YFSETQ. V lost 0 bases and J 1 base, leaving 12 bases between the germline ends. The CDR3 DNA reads TGCGCCAGCAGCTTGGCCGGGACTCCAGGCACAGATACGCAGTATTTT. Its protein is CASSLAGTPGTDTQYF.

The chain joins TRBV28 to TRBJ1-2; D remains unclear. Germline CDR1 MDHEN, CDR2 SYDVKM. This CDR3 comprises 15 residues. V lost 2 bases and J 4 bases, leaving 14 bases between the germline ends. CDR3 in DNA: TGTGCCAGCAGTTTACGAGGTCAGACCGTCTATGGCTACACCTTC. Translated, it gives CASSLRGQTVYGYTF.

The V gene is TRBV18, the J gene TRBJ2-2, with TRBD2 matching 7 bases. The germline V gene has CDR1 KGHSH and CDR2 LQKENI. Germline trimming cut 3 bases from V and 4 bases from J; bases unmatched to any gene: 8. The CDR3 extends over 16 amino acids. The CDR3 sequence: CASSPGSSGGTGELFF. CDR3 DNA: TGTGCCAGCTCACCTGGTTCGTCGGGGGGCACCGGGGAGCTGTTTTTT.

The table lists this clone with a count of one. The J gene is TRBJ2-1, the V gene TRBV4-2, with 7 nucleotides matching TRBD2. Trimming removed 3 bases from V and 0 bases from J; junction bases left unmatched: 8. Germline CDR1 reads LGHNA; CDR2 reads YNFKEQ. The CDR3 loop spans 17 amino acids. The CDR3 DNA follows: TGTGCCAGCAGCCAGGTCTCCGGGACTAACTCCTACAATGAGCAGTTCTTC. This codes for CASSQVSGTNSYNEQFF.